This TCR beta chain came from a study of blood T cells in healthy people across ages. Study at large: Template switching retrieved approximately one barcoded beta molecule for each two T cells. Study-wide results and limits: Unsorted PBMC input precluded a conclusive naive versus antigen-experienced comparison.

This clonotype showed up just a few times. Its target is not known. Primed by a sample-barcoded 5' primer and a J-beta primer mix, a second PCR proceeded for about 6 to 11 cycles. A tag from a template-switch adaptor with 12 random nucleotides marked each cDNA molecule. Each CDR3 protein is one row after TCRdb ran MiXCR on the 5' RACE reads. The table records 800,000 to 900,000 distinct CDR3 sequences, less than 80% of them present only once. The V gene's germline CDR1 is MDHEN and CDR2 SYDVKM. The CDR3 is 14 residues long. The TCR sequence derives from a man aged 25-40 years in good health. The sequenced material came from blood. This rearrangement joins TRBV28 to TRBJ2-5, with TRBD1 as a possible D gene (6 bases). The tail of the sequence fits TRBJ2-7 better, so the J call may be wrong. CDR3 sequence reads: CASSEDRFFYEQYF. The DNA of the CDR3 is TGTGCCAGCAGTGAAGACAGGTTCTTCTACGAGCAGTACTTC.